The 25 T cell receptor beta chains presented below share a single source sample, sequenced in a study of T cell clonality in common variable immunodeficiency. The assay was immunoSEQ multiplex PCR, and TCRdb's table has in-frame clones only and misses some. This sample carries tens of thousands of clones, none of them present only once. The material sequenced was peripheral blood mononuclear cells. Receptor source: a person between 18 and 75 years old in good health.

A note on this clone: The DNA ends 3 residues before the CDR3 does, and the rest of the CDR3 is filled in from the germline J gene. The chain links TRBV7-3 to TRBJ2-2; 13 positions agree with TRBD2. Germline V gene data show CDR1 as SGHTA and CDR2 as FQGTGA. This CDR3 is 17 amino acids long. CDR3 bases read: TGTGCCAGCTTACTAGCGGGAGGGACCTCTGGGGCCAACGTG. Translating it yields CASLLAGGTSGANV. The full-length CDR3 reads as CASLLAGGTSGANVLFF.

This clone was detected a few times. The sequenced fragment ends 3 residues before the CDR3 boundary, so the rest is inferred from the germline J gene. The chain has TRBV19 and TRBJ2-2, with 7 bases fitting TRBD1. The CDR3 totals 15 residues. Germline V gene lookup returns CDR1 LNHDA and CDR2 SQIVND (reference sequence). CDR3 in amino acids: CASSTSRGKHEKLFF. The CDR3 DNA, read in part, is TGTGCCAGTAGTACTTCCAGGGGGAAACATGAAAAG.

This clone was observed many times. Sequencing ends 3 residues short of the CDR3 end; the germline J gene provides the rest. V usage is TRBV5-6 and J usage is TRBJ2-7; a weak D match, TRBD1 (5 bases). The CDR3 sequence is 15 residues long. The V end lost 4 bases, the J end lost 5 bases, and 19 bases lay between the germline ends. Germline CDR1 is SGHDT and CDR2 is YYEEEE. CDR3 amino acids: CASSPTPAGFNEQYF. The covered CDR3 bases are TGTGCCAGCAGCCCGACCCCGGCAGGGTTCAACGAG.

This clone was picked up many times. The sequence runs out 3 residues before the end of the CDR3; the remainder is reconstructed from the germline J gene. The chain is built from TRBV5-1 and TRBJ2-7, with unresolved D. CDR1 SGHRS and CDR2 YFSETQ come from the germline V gene. The CDR3 sequence is 14 residues long. V was clipped by 0 bases and J by 6 bases, with 13 bases between them. CDR3 DNA (partial): TGCGCCAGCAGCTTGGGCTTCGACGGGTCCGAG. Amino acids: CASSLGFDGSE. The whole CDR3 is CASSLGFDGSEQYF.

Remarks on this clone: From the germline J gene comes the end of the CDR3, since the read stops 3 residues before it. The V gene is TRBV7-9, the J gene TRBJ2-5, with D possibly being TRBD2 (5 bases). The CDR3 is 15 residues long. Trimming pared 5 bases from V and 2 bases from J, leaving 15 bases between. Germline V lookup: CDR1 SEHNR, CDR2 FQNEAQ (reference sequence). The sequenced part of the CDR3 DNA is TGTGCCAGCAGCCGTCTAGCAAACCCTCAAGAGACC. Encoded protein: CASSRLANPQET. The complete CDR3 reads CASSRLANPQETQYF.

In its sample, this clone was seen many times. The read gets to within 3 residues of the CDR3 end, and the germline J gene fills in the rest. The V gene is TRBV19, the J gene TRBJ2-7; 8 nucleotides agree with TRBD2. CDR1 and CDR2 (germline): LNHDA, SQIVND (reference sequence). After removal of 3 bases from V and 3 bases from J, the junction contained 10 bases not matched to a gene. The CDR3 is 16 amino acids. CDR3 DNA (partial): TGTGCCAGTAGTATTAGAGGTAGCGGGATAATCTACGAG. It translates to CASSIRGSGIIYE. In full, the CDR3 is CASSIRGSGIIYEQYF.

The table lists this clone with many counts. The read is 3 residues too short to cover the CDR3 end, so that end is filled in from the germline J gene. The gene calls are TRBV6-1 and TRBJ2-3; no reliable D call. V was pared by 0 bases and J by 3 bases, with 7 bases between. This CDR3 contains 14 residues. Germline loops: CDR1 MNHNS, CDR2 SASEGT. This CDR3 reads CASSEAPATDTQYF. The sequenced CDR3 bases are TGTGCCAGCAGTGAAGCGCCAGCGACAGATACG.

In its sample, this clone was seen many times. Sequencing ends 3 residues short of the CDR3 end; the germline J gene provides the rest. The V call is TRBV20-1, the J call TRBJ2-3, with 8 bases identical to TRBD1. Germline V lookup: CDR1 DFQATT, CDR2 SNEGSKA (reference sequence). There are 12 residues in the CDR3. The sequenced CDR3 bases are TGCGGAACAGGGGGATTCACAGATACG. It specifies CGTGGFTDT. The whole CDR3 sequence reads CGTGGFTDTQYF.

This clone was recorded at least ten times. The read ends 3 residues shy of where the CDR3 ends; the end is completed using the germline J gene. The chain recombines TRBV30 with TRBJ1-1; 10 bases match TRBD1. V lost 1 base, J lost 4 bases, and 12 bases stayed unmatched. The CDR3 loop spans 17 amino acids. CDR1 GTSNPN and CDR2 SVGIG come from the germline V gene (reference sequence). CDR3 protein: CAWSARDRGSYGTEAFF. Incomplete CDR3 DNA: TGTGCCTGGAGTGCACGGGACAGGGGAAGCTATGGCACTGAA. Full variable domain (missing parts from reference TRBV30 and TRBJ1-1): SQTIHQWPATLVQPVGSPLSLECTVEGTSNPNLYWYRQAAGRGLQLLFYSVGIGQISSEVPQNLSASRPQDRQFILSSKKLLLSDSGFYLCAWSARDRGSYGTEAFFGQGTRLTVV.

This clone was observed a handful of times. With the read ending 3 residues before the CDR3 end, the germline J gene is used to fill in that end. The V call is TRBV30, the J call TRBJ1-2, with D hard to call. The CDR3 totals 13 residues. Germline loops: CDR1 GTSNPN, CDR2 SVGIG (reference sequence). The DNA read from the CDR3 is TGTGCCTGGAGAGCGGTCAGCACAGATACC. The encoded protein is CAWRAVSTDT. The CDR3 in its entirety is CAWRAVSTDTYTF.

The table lists this clone with many counts. The CDR3 end falls 3 residues outside the read, so it is completed with the germline J gene. The gene calls are TRBV20-1 and TRBJ1-6, with 7 bases aligning to TRBD1. Unmatched junction bases numbered 17, after V lost 0 bases and J lost 0 bases. The CDR3 consists of 21 residues. Germline CDR1 reads DFQATT; CDR2 reads SNEGSKA (reference sequence). CDR3 sequence reads: CSARDPGPGQTISSYNSPLHF. CDR3 bases read: TGCAGTGCTAGAGATCCGGGGCCGGGACAGACAATTAGCTCCTATAATTCACCC.

Concerning this clone: Read sequence stops 3 residues before the CDR3 end, and the germline J gene provides the missing end. This sequence joins TRBV10-3 and TRBJ1-6, with 7 bases aligning to TRBD1. Germline-derived CDR1 and CDR2 are ENHRY and SYGVKD. Trimming removed 0 bases from V and 6 bases from J; junction bases left unmatched: 8. There are 17 residues in the CDR3. Incomplete CDR3 DNA: TGTGCCATCAGTGAGTCGGTCACCCACAGGGGTAATTCACCC. As protein: CAISESVTHRGNSP. The full CDR3 protein reads CAISESVTHRGNSPLHF.

This clone has a handful of counts. Incomplete CDR3 DNA: TGTGCCAGCTCACCAGCTTCGGTAGAGACC. The encoded protein is CASSPASVET. Given in full, the CDR3 is CASSPASVETQYF. The rearrangement joins TRBV18 to TRBJ2-5; no clear D. The observed sequence ends 3 residues before the CDR3 terminus, with the missing tail filled in from the germline J gene. There are 13 residues in the CDR3. The germline gives CDR1 KGHSH, CDR2 LQKENI. V dropped 2 bases and J dropped 4 bases, with 8 bases sitting between them.

In its sample, this clone was seen many times. The read stops 3 residues short of the end of the CDR3; the missing end is completed from the germline J gene. This chain connects TRBV15 to TRBJ2-7, with TRBD2 matching 9 bases. In germline, CDR1 is LNHNV, CDR2 YYDKDF (reference sequence). The CDR3 runs 15 residues. V shed 4 bases and J 5 bases; nucleotides not matched to a gene: 9. CDR3: CATSTRSGRSHEQYF. Incomplete CDR3 DNA: TGTGCCACCAGCACCCGTAGCGGGAGAAGCCACGAG.

This clone was observed at least ten times. The read ends 3 residues early relative to the CDR3; the germline J gene fills the gap. This chain links TRBV10-3 with TRBJ2-3; 10 bases fit TRBD2. Germline trimming cut 8 bases from V and 2 bases from J; bases unmatched to any gene: 10. Per the germline V gene, CDR1 is ENHRY and CDR2 is SYGVKD. The CDR3 extends over 16 amino acids. Partial CDR3 DNA: TGTGCCATCCGCAACTCTAGCGGGGGTCCCACAGATACG. Its protein is CAIRNSSGGPTDT. The CDR3 in its entirety is CAIRNSSGGPTDTQYF.

This clone was found many times. The read finishes 3 residues shy of the CDR3 end, and the germline J gene is used to complete it. This rearrangement joins TRBV6-1 to TRBJ1-6; no clear D. The CDR3 contains 14 residues. V gave up 4 bases and J gave up 11 bases, with 15 bases separating them. CDR1 is MNHNS and CDR2 is SASEGT in the germline V gene. The CDR3 reads CASSGRTTGAPLHF. Partial CDR3 DNA: TGTGCCAGCAGTGGGCGGACGACCGGGGCACCC.

The table lists this clone with a few counts. This CDR3 is CAWSVSLALYTF. CDR3 DNA (partial): TGTGCCTGGAGTGTAAGTCTAGCTCTC. V is TRBV30 and J is TRBJ1-2; D unclear. The read halts 3 residues ahead of the CDR3 end, with the missing end drawn from the germline J gene. CDR3 length equals 12 residues. The germline V gene has CDR1 GTSNPN and CDR2 SVGIG (reference sequence).

As concerns this clone: The CDR3 end is not reached by the read, which stops 3 residues before it; the germline J gene fills it in. This rearrangement joins TRBV20-1 to TRBJ1-5; no clear D gene. Germline V gene lookup returns CDR1 DFQATT and CDR2 SNEGSKA (reference sequence). The CDR3 has 12 residues. Trimming cost V 3 bases and J 7 bases, with 10 bases left between them. Here the CDR3 reads CSASRNEQPQHF. CDR3 DNA, as far as it was read: TGCAGTGCTAGCAGGAATGAACAGCCC.

This clone has ten or more counts. The CDR3 end is not reached by the read, which stops 3 residues before it; the germline J gene fills it in. The rearrangement joins TRBV13 to TRBJ2-1; D is perhaps TRBD1 (5 bases). Germline-derived CDR1 and CDR2 are PRHDT and FYEKMQ (reference sequence). V lost 4 bases, J lost 5 bases, and 18 bases lay in between. The CDR3 consists of 16 residues. CDR3 DNA, as far as it was read: TGTGCCAGCAGCTCCCCCGCACAGGTGGAAAACAATGAG. This sequence encodes CASSSPAQVENNE. The whole CDR3 protein is CASSSPAQVENNEQFF.

This clone was counted at least ten times. The covered CDR3 bases are TGTGCCAGCAGACCCCTAACCTTACTAGCGGGAGGGAATGATGAG. Translation: CASRPLTLLAGGNDE. The CDR3 as a whole reads CASRPLTLLAGGNDEQFF. The chain has TRBV12-3 or TRBV12-4 and TRBJ2-1; 13 bases align to TRBD2. The read gets to within 3 residues of the CDR3 end, and the germline J gene fills in the rest. V gave up 6 bases and J gave up 8 bases; unmatched junction bases: 16. CDR3 length: 18 amino acids.

In its sample, this clone was seen many times. From the germline J gene comes the end of the CDR3, since the read stops 3 residues before it. The chain employs TRBV20-1 and TRBJ1-1; D is undetermined. The CDR3 length is 13 residues. The germline V gene has CDR1 DFQATT and CDR2 SNEGSKA (reference sequence). Deletions cut 6 bases from V and 6 bases from J, with 17 bases between. CDR3 amino acids: CSAPKVTASEAFF. The covered CDR3 bases are TGCAGTGCCCCCAAGGTCACAGCCTCTGAA.

Ten or more counts support this clone. The CDR3 goes on 3 residues after the read ends, and that part is filled in from the germline J gene. V gene TRBV7-2 combines with J gene TRBJ1-2; no reliable D call. The CDR3 extends over 15 amino acids. Trimming cost V 1 base and J 3 bases, with 12 bases left between them. Germline V lookup: CDR1 SGHTA, CDR2 FQGNSA. This CDR3 reads CASSLGPARDYGYTF. CDR3 DNA, as far as it was read: TGTGCCAGCAGCTTAGGTCCCGCGAGGGACTATGGC.

This clone occurred many times. This chain's CDR3 is CASSVPGTDTQYF. The covered CDR3 bases are TGTGCCAGCAGTGTTCCGGGCACAGATACG. The V call is TRBV6-1, the J call TRBJ2-3, with D uncertain. The CDR3 end lies 3 residues beyond the end of the read and is filled in from the germline J gene. V was shortened by 4 bases and J by 1 base, with 6 bases between the two germline ends. Germline CDR1 is MNHNS and CDR2 is SASEGT. The CDR3 is 13 residues long.

This clone was seen a few times. The read finishes 3 residues shy of the CDR3 end, and the germline J gene is used to complete it. The rearrangement uses TRBV30 and TRBJ1-2; D possibly corresponds to TRBD1 (5 bases). This CDR3 region has 15 residues. The germline CDR1 and CDR2 sequences are GTSNPN and SVGIG (reference sequence). The chain's CDR3 is CAWSHDWDWDYDYTF. The part of the CDR3 DNA that was read is TGTGCCTGGAGTCACGATTGGGACTGGGACTACGAC. Together with reference TRBV30 and TRBJ1-2, the CDR3 gives the full variable domain: SQTIHQWPATLVQPVGSPLSLECTVEGTSNPNLYWYRQAAGRGLQLLFYSVGIGQISSEVPQNLSASRPQDRQFILSSKKLLLSDSGFYLCAWSHDWDWDYDYTFGSGTRLTVV.

This clone came up many times. The CDR3 end falls 3 residues outside the read, so it is completed with the germline J gene. V is TRBV20-1 and J is TRBJ2-7; the D is unclear. Per the germline V gene, CDR1 is DFQATT and CDR2 is SNEGSKA (reference sequence). The CDR3 totals 15 residues. Deletions cut 6 bases from V and 0 bases from J, with 18 bases between. CDR3 amino acids: CSADHRAALSYEQYF. The covered CDR3 bases are TGCAGTGCCGATCACCGAGCCGCCCTCTCCTACGAG.